The clone carrying this T cell receptor beta chain was observed a handful of times. Using a J-beta primer mix together with a sample-barcoded 5' primer, a second PCR was run for about 7 to 12 cycles. Each CDR3 protein is one row after TCRdb ran MiXCR on the 5' RACE reads. The data show approximately 2,000,000 distinct CDR3 sequences, more than 35% seen once. The data are from a study of blood T cells in healthy people across ages. CDR3 size: 13 residues. Germline V lookup: CDR1 LGHNA, CDR2 YSLEER. The sequenced sample was blood. The V gene is TRBV4-3, the J gene TRBJ2-4; TRBD1 matches 7 bases. The J call may not be correct, given that the DNA end is closer to TRBJ2-7. The TCR sequence derives from a human donor in good health. CDR3 amino acids: CASSRDRDHEQYF. The CDR3, as DNA: TGCGCCAGCAGCCGTGACAGGGACCACGAGCAGTACTTC.